This TCR beta chain stems from a study of T cells in Graves' hyperthyroidism and ophthalmopathy. Study-wide findings and caveats: Before onset, ophthalmopathy was predicted by the model a median around 6.5 months earlier. Clonotypes that were expanded in thyroid above 0.001 mostly appeared in blood too.

This clonotype turned up a few times. The antigen is unknown. The germline V and J ends were trimmed by 5 bases and 1 base, with 8 bases remaining between them. From germline, CDR1 is SEHNR and CDR2 FQNEAQ (reference sequence). The length of the CDR3 is 14 residues. RNA transcripts gave rise to amplified TCR beta CDR3 regions. With the HTBI primer set, the TCR CDR3 went through a first round of RT-PCR. TCRdb itself ran the multiplex PCR reads through MiXCR, one entry per CDR3 protein. The sample consists of about 350,000 distinct CDR3 sequences, roughly 17% of them appearing once. These patients, aged 18 to 65, had recently diagnosed hyperthyroidism lasting under 2 months. First hyperthyroidism diagnosis is when the blood sample was obtained, before any ophthalmopathy symptoms.

The chain joins TRBV7-9 to TRBJ2-2; D is unresolved. The receptor was derived from a woman younger than 45 with Graves' hyperthyroidism that later progressed to Graves' ophthalmopathy. Specimen: blood. The CDR3 loop is CASSPPENTGELFF. DNA for the CDR3: TGTGCCAGCAGCCCCCCAGAGAACACCGGGGAGCTGTTTTTT.